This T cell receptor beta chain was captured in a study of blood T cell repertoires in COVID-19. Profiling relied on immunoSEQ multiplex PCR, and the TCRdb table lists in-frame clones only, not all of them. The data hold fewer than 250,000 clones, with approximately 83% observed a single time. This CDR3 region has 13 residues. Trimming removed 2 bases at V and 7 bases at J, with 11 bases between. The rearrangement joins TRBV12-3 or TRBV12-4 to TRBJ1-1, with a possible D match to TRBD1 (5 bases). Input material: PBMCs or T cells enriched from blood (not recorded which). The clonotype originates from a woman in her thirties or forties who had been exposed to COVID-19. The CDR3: CASSLSGFSEAFF. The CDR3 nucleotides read TGTGCCAGCAGTTTATCAGGGTTCAGTGAAGCTTTCTTT.